These 9 T cell receptor beta chains share one sample of origin, sequenced in a study of shared clonotypes between healthy human individuals. The method was immunoSEQ multiplex PCR; TCRdb's version includes in-frame clones alone and lacks a portion of them. The data contain a few million clones, about 92% of them singletons. Sequencing was done on a sample of naive CD4+ T cells from PBMCs. The sample's subset: CD45RA+ positively selected. These receptor sequences come from a young man in good health. Some clones in this sample may be carry-over from other donors' samples.

The chain links TRBV6-5 to TRBJ1-5, with 10 bases fitting TRBD1. The length of the CDR3 is 15 residues. CDR1 is MNHEY, CDR2 SVGAGI, per germline. J lost 4 bases, V lost 4 bases, and 4 bases had no gene match. The DNA of the CDR3 is TGTGCCAGCAGTTCCCGGACAGGGGGAAATCAGCCCCAGCATTTT. Translated, it gives CASSSRTGGNQPQHF.

About this clone: At the DNA level, this CDR3 is encoded by other sequences in the same sample as well. The CDR3 reads CASSRGTSYEQYF. The CDR3, as DNA: TGTGCCAGCTCACGCGGGACCTCCTACGAGCAGTACTTC. The J gene is TRBJ2-7, the V gene TRBV18; D perhaps matches TRBD2 (6 bases). Trimming pared 4 bases from V and 0 bases from J, leaving 7 bases between. Germline-derived CDR1 and CDR2 are KGHSH and LQKENI. The CDR3 has 13 residues.

The genes are TRBV7-3 and TRBJ2-2; 7 nucleotides line up with TRBD1. V lost 4 bases to trimming and J lost 7 bases; unmatched junction nucleotides: 9. CDR1 SGHTA and CDR2 FQGTGA come from the germline V gene. The CDR3 consists of 15 residues. CDR3 sequence (DNA): TGTGCCAGCAGCTCACAACAGGGGTCAAACGGGGAGCTGTTTTTT. It codes for CASSSQQGSNGELFF.

The gene calls are TRBV27 and TRBJ1-1; D not certain. Looked up from germline, CDR1 is MNHEY and CDR2 is SMNVEV (reference sequence). This CDR3 spans 14 amino acids. Trimming took off 9 bases at V and 1 base at J, with 15 bases between the two ends. The CDR3 region is CASRETPPNTEAFF. The DNA of the CDR3 is TGTGCCAGTCGGGAGACACCCCCGAACACTGAAGCTTTCTTT.

The gene calls are TRBV19 and TRBJ2-7; no firm D call. Trimming cost V 0 bases and J 2 bases, with 17 bases left between them. Germline assignment: CDR1 LNHDA and CDR2 SQIVND (reference sequence). The CDR3 consists of 17 residues. The CDR3 coding sequence is TGTGCCAGTAGTATAGAAGGCCTTGGTACGAACACCTACGAGCAGTACTTC. Translation gives CASSIEGLGTNTYEQYF.

Concerning this clone: Other nucleotide sequences from this sample produce the same CDR3. This sequence joins TRBV27 and TRBJ2-1; 10 bases map to TRBD2. The junction had 5 bases not matched to a gene; V was cut back by 3 bases and J by 6 bases. Germline V gene lookup returns CDR1 MNHEY and CDR2 SMNVEV (reference sequence). This CDR3 is built from 15 residues. CDR3 nucleotide sequence: TGTGCCAGCAGTTTTCGACTAGCGGGTGGCAATGAGCAGTTCTTC. It specifies CASSFRLAGGNEQFF.

The chain uses TRBV4-2 and TRBJ2-1; unclear D gene. Germline CDR1 is LGHNA and CDR2 is YNFKEQ. CDR3 length equals 12 residues. Trimming removed 3 bases from V and 4 bases from J, with 4 bases in between. The DNA of the CDR3 is TGTGCCAGCAGCCAGAGGTACAATGAGCAGTTCTTC. Translation: CASSQRYNEQFF.

This rearrangement joins TRBV11-2 to TRBJ2-3; 9 positions match TRBD2. The CDR3 runs 17 residues. Unmatched junction bases numbered 9, after V lost 2 bases and J lost 3 bases. Germline V lookup: CDR1 SGHAT, CDR2 FQNNGV. This CDR3 is CASSLSPGLAATDTQYF. For the CDR3, the DNA is TGTGCCAGCAGCTTATCCCCGGGACTAGCTGCGACAGATACGCAGTATTTT.

J is TRBJ1-1 and V is TRBV10-2; D is unresolved. The ends were cut back, 8 bases at V and 1 base at J, with 14 bases in the middle. This CDR3 comprises 14 residues. Per germline, CDR1 WSHSY and CDR2 SAAADI. The CDR3 region is CASHIDAGNTEAFF. In DNA, the CDR3 is TGCGCCAGCCACATAGATGCAGGGAACACTGAAGCTTTCTTT.